The clone carrying this T cell receptor (beta chain) was seen a few times. Its target is not known. After constant-region reverse-primer amplification, full-length variable regions underwent semi-nested PCR with Nested Universal Primer A. TCRdb re-called the 5' RACE reads with MiXCR, one entry per CDR3 protein. The sample yields tens of thousands of distinct CDR3 sequences, about 24% seen once. Broader study findings: The larger cohort examined one V-J beta rearrangement, not whole repertoires. Tumor-infiltrating Treg TCR alpha and beta sequences overlapped most with tumor naive CD4+ T cells, then blood naive.

Naive CD4+ cells had CD25+ Tregs removed. This CDR3 contains 20 residues. Looked up from germline, CDR1 is SGHRS and CDR2 is YFSETQ. The V end was cut by 1 base, the J end by 0 bases, with 20 bases between. The chain joins TRBV5-1 to TRBJ2-6; a weak D match, TRBD1 (7 bases). The TCR sequence derives from a female donor with breast cancer. The sample taken for sequencing was tumor-infiltrating naive CD4+ T cells sorted from the breast tumor. Regarding subset: naive CD4+ T cells, CD4+CD45RA+CD25-. The CDR3 DNA sequence: TGCGCCAGCAGCTTGCAGGGCAGGGGGGAATTAGGCTCTGGGGCCAACGTCCTGACTTTC. It encodes CASSLQGRGELGSGANVLTF.